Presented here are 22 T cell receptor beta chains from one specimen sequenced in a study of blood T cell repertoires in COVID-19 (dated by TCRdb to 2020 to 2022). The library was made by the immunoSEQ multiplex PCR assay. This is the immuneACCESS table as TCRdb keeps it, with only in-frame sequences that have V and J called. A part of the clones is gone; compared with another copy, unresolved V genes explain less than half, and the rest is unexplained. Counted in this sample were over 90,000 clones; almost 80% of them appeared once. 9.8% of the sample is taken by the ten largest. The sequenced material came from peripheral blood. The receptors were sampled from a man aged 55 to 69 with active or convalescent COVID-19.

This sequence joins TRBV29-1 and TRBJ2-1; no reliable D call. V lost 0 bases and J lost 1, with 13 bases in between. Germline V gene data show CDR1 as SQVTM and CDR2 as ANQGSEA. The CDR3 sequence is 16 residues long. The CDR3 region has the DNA TGCAGCGTTGAAGATCCCGTGGTAGTTTCCTACAATGAGCAGTTCTTC. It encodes CSVEDPVVVSYNEQFF.

The CDR3 loop is CAISPVTARRSGNTIYF. The CDR3 coding sequence is TGTGCCATCAGTCCGGTTACGGCCAGGCGCTCTGGAAACACCATATATTTT. The rearrangement links TRBV10-3 to TRBJ1-3, with unresolved D. The CDR3 extends over 17 amino acids. Germline values: CDR1 ENHRY, CDR2 SYGVKD. The V end was cut by 5 bases, the J end by 0 bases, with 17 bases between.

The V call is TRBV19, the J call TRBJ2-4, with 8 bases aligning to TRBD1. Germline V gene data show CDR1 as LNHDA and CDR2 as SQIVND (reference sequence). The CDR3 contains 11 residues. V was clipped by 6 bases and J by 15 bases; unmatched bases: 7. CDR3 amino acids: CASRAGGPRYF. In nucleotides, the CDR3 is TGTGCCAGTAGGGCAGGGGGCCCTAGGTACTTC. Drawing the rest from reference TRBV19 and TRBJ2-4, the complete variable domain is DGGITQSPKYLFRKEGQNVTLSCEQNLNHDAMYWYRQDPGQGLRLIYYSQIVNDFQKGDIAEGYSVSREKKESFPLTVTSAQKNPTAFYLCASRAGGPRYFGAGTRLSVL.

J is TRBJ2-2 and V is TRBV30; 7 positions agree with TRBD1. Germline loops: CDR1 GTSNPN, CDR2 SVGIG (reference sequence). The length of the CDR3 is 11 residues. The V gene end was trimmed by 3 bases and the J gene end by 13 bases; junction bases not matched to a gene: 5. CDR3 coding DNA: TGTGCCTGGAGGGCAGGGGGAGTGCTGTTTTTT. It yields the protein CAWRAGGVLFF.

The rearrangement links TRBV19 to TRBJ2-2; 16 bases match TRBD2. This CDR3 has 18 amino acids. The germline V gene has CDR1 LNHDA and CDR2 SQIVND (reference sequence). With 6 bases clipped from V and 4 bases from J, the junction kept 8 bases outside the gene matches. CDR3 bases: TGTGCCAGTAGGGAGGGACTAGCGGGAGGGCCAGGCACCGGGGAGCTGTTTTTT. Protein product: CASREGLAGGPGTGELFF.

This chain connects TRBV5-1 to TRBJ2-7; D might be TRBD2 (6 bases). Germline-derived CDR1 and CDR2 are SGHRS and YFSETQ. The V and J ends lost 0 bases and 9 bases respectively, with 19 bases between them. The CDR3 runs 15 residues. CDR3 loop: CASSLADGGTLGQYF. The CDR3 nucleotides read TGCGCCAGCAGCTTGGCCGACGGGGGTACCTTGGGGCAGTACTTC. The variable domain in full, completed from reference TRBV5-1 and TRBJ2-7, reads KAGVTQTPRYLIKTRGQQVTLSCSPISGHRSVSWYQQTPGQGLQFLFEYFSETQRNKGNFPGRFSGRQFSNSRSEMNVSTLELGDSALYLCASSLADGGTLGQYFGPGTRLTVT.

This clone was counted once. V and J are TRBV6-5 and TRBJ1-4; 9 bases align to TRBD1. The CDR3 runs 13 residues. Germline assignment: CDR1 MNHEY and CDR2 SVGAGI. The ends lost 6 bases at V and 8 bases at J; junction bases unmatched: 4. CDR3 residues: CASRGTGTEKLFF. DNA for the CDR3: TGTGCCAGCAGGGGGACAGGGACCGAAAAACTGTTTTTT.

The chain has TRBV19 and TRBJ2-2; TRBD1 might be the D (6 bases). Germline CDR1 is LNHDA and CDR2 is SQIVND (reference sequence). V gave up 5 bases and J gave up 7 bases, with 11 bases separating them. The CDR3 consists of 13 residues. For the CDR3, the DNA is TGTGCCAGTAGTGTCACAGGGATCGGGGAGCTGTTTTTT. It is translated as CASSVTGIGELFF.

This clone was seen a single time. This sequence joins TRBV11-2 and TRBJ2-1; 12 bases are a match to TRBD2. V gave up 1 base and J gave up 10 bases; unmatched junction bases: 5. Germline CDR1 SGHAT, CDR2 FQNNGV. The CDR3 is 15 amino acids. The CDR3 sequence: CASSLGLAGGREQFF. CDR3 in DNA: TGTGCCAGCAGCTTAGGTCTAGCGGGAGGGAGGGAGCAGTTCTTC.

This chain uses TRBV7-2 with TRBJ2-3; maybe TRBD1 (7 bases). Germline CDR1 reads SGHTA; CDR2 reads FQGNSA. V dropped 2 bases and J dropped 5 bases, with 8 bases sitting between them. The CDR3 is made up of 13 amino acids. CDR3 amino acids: CASSLQGGDTQYF. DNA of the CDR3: TGTGCCAGCAGCTTACAGGGGGGAGATACGCAGTATTTT. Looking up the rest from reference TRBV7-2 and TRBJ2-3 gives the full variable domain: GAGVSQSPSNKVTEKGKDVELRCDPISGHTALYWYRQSLGQGLEFLIYFQGNSAPDKSGLPSDRFSAERTGGSVSTLTIQRTQQEDSAVYLCASSLQGGDTQYFGPGTRLTVL.

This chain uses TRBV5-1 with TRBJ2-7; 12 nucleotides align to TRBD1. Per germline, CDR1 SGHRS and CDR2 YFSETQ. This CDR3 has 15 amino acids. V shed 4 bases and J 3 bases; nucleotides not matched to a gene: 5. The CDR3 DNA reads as TGCGCCAGCAGCCCCGGGGACAGGGGGCTCTACGAGCAGTACTTC. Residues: CASSPGDRGLYEQYF. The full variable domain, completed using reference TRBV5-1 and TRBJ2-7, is KAGVTQTPRYLIKTRGQQVTLSCSPISGHRSVSWYQQTPGQGLQFLFEYFSETQRNKGNFPGRFSGRQFSNSRSEMNVSTLELGDSALYLCASSPGDRGLYEQYFGPGTRLTVT.

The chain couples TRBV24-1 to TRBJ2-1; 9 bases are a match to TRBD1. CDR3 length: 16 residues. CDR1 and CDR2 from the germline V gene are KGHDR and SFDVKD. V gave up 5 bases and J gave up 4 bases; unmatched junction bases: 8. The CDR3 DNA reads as TGTGCCACCAGTGGCCTGGGACAGGGCTTTTACAATGAGCAGTTCTTC. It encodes CATSGLGQGFYNEQFF.

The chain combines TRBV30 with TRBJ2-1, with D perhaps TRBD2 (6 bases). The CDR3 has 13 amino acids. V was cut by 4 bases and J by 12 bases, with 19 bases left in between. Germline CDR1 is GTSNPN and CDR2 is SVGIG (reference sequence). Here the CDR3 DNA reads TGTGCCTGGATACCCCAGGGAACCGGGGGGCAGTTCTTC. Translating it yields CAWIPQGTGGQFF. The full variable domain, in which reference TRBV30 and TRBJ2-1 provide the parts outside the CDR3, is SQTIHQWPATLVQPVGSPLSLECTVEGTSNPNLYWYRQAAGRGLQLLFYSVGIGQISSEVPQNLSASRPQDRQFILSSKKLLLSDSGFYLCAWIPQGTGGQFFGPGTRLTVL.

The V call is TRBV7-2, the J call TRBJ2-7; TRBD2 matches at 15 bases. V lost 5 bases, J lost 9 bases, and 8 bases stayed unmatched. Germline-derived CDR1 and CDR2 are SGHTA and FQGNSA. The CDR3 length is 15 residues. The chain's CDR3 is CASSPGLAGGPGQYV. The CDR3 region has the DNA TGTGCCAGCAGCCCTGGACTAGCGGGAGGGCCAGGGCAGTACGTC.

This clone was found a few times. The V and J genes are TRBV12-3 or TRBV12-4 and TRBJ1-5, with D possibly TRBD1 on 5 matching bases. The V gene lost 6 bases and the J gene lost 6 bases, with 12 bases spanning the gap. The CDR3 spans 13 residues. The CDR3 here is CASSSGGGQPQHF. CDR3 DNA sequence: TGTGCCAGCAGCTCCGGGGGGGGTCAGCCCCAGCATTTT.

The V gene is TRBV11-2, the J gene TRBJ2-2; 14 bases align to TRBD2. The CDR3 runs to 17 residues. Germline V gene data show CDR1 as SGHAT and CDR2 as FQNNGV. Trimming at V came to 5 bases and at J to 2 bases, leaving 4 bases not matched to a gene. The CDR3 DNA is TGTGCCAGCAGCCTTGGGACTAGCGGGAGAAACACCGGGGAGCTGTTTTTT. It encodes CASSLGTSGRNTGELFF.

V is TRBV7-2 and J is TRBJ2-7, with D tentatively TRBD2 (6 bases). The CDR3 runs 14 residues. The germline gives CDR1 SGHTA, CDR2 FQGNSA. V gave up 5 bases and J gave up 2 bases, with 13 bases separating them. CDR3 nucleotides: TGTGCCAGCAGCACCGCGTCGGGGGCCTACGAGCAGTACGTC. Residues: CASSTASGAYEQYV.

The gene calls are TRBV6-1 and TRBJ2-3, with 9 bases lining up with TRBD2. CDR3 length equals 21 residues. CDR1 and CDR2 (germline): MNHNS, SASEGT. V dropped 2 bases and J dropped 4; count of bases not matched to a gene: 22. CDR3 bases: TGTGCCAGCAGTGAACCAAGTAGGAATAGGCTTTGGGTAGCGGGAGCAGATACGCAGTATTTT. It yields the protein CASSEPSRNRLWVAGADTQYF.

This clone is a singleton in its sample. Here the CDR3 reads CASISTYNEQFF. The CDR3 DNA is TGTGCCAGCATCAGTACCTACAATGAGCAGTTCTTC. The V gene is TRBV28, the J gene TRBJ2-1; no firm D call. Trimming left V 7 bases short and J 2 bases short, with 6 bases between. Per germline, CDR1 MDHEN and CDR2 SYDVKM. The CDR3 covers 12 residues.

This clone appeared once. CDR3 residues: CASSREGVGEKLFF. The CDR3 DNA follows: TGTGCCAGCAGCCGGGAGGGGGTGGGTGAAAAACTGTTTTTT. V is TRBV9 and J is TRBJ1-4; D possibly corresponds to TRBD1 (6 bases). The length of the CDR3 is 14 residues. The germline V gene encodes CDR1 SGDLS and CDR2 YYNGEE. With 4 bases removed from V and 7 bases from J, the gap between germline ends came to 14 bases.

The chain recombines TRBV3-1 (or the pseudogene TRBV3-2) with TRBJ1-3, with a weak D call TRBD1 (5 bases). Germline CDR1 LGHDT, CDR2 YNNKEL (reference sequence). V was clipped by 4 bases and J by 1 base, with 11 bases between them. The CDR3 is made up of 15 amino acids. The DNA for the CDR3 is TGTGCCAGCAGCCCTCGGGGGGGATCTGGAAACACCATATATTTT. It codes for CASSPRGGSGNTIYF.

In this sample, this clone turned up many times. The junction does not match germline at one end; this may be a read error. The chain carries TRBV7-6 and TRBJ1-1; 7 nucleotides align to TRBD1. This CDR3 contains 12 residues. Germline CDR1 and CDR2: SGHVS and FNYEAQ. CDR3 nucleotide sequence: TGTGCCAGCAGCCACCGGACAGGCTACTTAAACTTT. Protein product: CASSHRTGYLNF.